This T cell receptor (beta chain) comes out of a study of T-cell memory formation after mild COVID-19. The length of the CDR3 is 15 residues. The ends were cut back, 5 bases at V and 8 bases at J, with 18 bases in the middle. Per germline, CDR1 SGHVS and CDR2 FQNEAQ. As for this clonotype: The target antigen is unknown.

Regarding the study as a whole: Several responding clones turned up in pre-infection memory, indicating that cross-reactive memory may have taken part.

TCRdb independently ran MiXCR on the 5' RACE reads; one entry per CDR3 protein. The profile shows 250,000 to 300,000 distinct CDR3 sequences, more than 15% of them singletons. The sample taken for sequencing was PBMCs or a T cell subset sorted from them (not recorded which). The clonotype comes from a young man who had mild COVID-19 (a few samples of this study predate the infection). Cell type and time point are not known. The V call is TRBV7-8, the J call TRBJ1-4, with a weak D call TRBD1 (5 bases). CDR3 DNA: TGTGCCAGCAGCACAGGACGCGGGGCGGGCGAAAAACTGTTTTTT. This gives the protein CASSTGRGAGEKLFF.